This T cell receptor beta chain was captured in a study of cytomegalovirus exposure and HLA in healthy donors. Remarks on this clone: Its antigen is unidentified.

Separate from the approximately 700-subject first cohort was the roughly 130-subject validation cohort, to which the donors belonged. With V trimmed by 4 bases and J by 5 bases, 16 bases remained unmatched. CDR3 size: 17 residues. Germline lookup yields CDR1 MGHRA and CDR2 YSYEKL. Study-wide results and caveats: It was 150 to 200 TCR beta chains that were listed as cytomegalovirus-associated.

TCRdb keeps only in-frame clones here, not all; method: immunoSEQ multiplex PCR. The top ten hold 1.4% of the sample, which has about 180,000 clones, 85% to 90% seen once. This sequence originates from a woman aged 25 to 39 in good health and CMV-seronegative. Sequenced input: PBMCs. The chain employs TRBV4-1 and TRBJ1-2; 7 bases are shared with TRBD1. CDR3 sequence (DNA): TGCGCCAGCAGCCCGGTCATCGGACAGGCTTGGAAGTATGGCTACACCTTC. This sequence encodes CASSPVIGQAWKYGYTF.